These T cell receptor beta chains were read from a single sample in a study of blood T cell repertoires in COVID-19. The repertoire was sequenced with immunoSEQ multiplex PCR; TCRdb's copy has only in-frame clones and lacks some. The profile shows approximately 300,000 clones, around 87% of them singletons. The sample consisted of PBMCs or T cells enriched from blood (not recorded which). The receptors shown here come from a woman aged 25-40 years who had recovered from COVID-19. Both conserved end residues are part of each CDR3. The D gene is left open where the match is weak. Rows give clone size only sometimes, using once, few, many, or a class for an expanded clone.

J gene,D gene,V gene,clone size,CDR3 protein,CDR3 DNA
TRBJ1-5,.,TRBV28,.,CASRPGGAGSNQPQHF,TGTGCCAGCCGACCTGGGGGCGCGGGTAGCAATCAGCCCCAGCATTTT
TRBJ1-2,.,TRBV6-5,once,CASSNRDNSNYGYTF,TGTGCCAGCAGTAACCGGGACAACTCTAACTATGGCTACACCTTC
TRBJ1-2,.,TRBV6-1,.,CASSEWAFYTF,TGTGCCAGCAGTGAATGGGCTTTCTACACCTTC
TRBJ1-2,.,TRBV7-2,.,CASSLPLTGIANYGYTF,TGTGCCAGCAGCTTACCCCTGACAGGCATAGCTAACTATGGCTACACCTTC
TRBJ1-2,TRBD1,TRBV5-4,.,CASSYDRGQTYGYTF,TGTGCCAGCAGCTATGACCGGGGACAGACCTATGGCTACACCTTC
TRBJ1-2,.,TRBV5-1,few,CASSLDSTQGYTF,TGCGCCAGCAGTCTTGACAGCACTCAGGGCTACACCTTC
TRBJ1-6,TRBD1,TRBV4-2,.,CASSQAGTGYSPLHF,TGTGCCAGCAGCCAAGCCGGGACAGGGTATTCACCCCTCCACTTT
TRBJ1-1,.,TRBV9,few,CASSVAPNTEAFF,TGTGCCAGCAGCGTAGCTCCGAACACTGAAGCTTTCTTT
TRBJ2-3,TRBD2,TRBV11-2,.,CASSLLGLGPDTQYF,TGTGCCAGCAGCTTATTGGGACTAGGACCAGATACGCAGTATTTT
TRBJ2-2,TRBD1,TRBV4-3,.,CASSQSTGTDTGELFF,TGCGCCAGCAGCCAATCTACCGGGACAGACACCGGGGAGCTGTTTTTT
TRBJ2-5,TRBD2,TRBV7-2,.,CASIKTSGARGTQYF,TGTGCCAGCATCAAAACTAGCGGGGCCCGAGGGACCCAGTACTTC
TRBJ1-2,.,TRBV29-1,.,CSAPVGRVGGYTF,TGCAGCGCCCCAGTAGGGAGGGTTGGTGGCTACACCTTC
TRBJ2-7,.,TRBV4-1,.,CASSQVSGETYEQYF,TGCGCCAGCAGCCAAGTGTCAGGGGAGACCTACGAGCAGTACTTC
TRBJ1-2,TRBD1,TRBV13,.,CASSLGTGNYGYTF,TGTGCCAGCAGCTTAGGGACAGGGAACTATGGCTACACCTTC
TRBJ1-2,.,TRBV6-5,.,CASSRKNRIHGYTF,TGTGCCAGCAGTCGTAAAAACAGGATACATGGCTACACCTTC
TRBJ2-7,TRBD2,TRBV6-2/TRBV6-3,.,CASSALPGTSGDYEQYF,TGTGCCAGCAGTGCCCTACCCGGGACTAGCGGGGACTACGAGCAGTACTTC
TRBJ1-6,.,TRBV9,.,CASSGGNNSPLHF,TGTGCCAGCAGTGGAGGAAATAATTCACCCCTCCACTTT
TRBJ1-1,.,TRBV30,.,CAWSVEMNTEAFF,TGTGCCTGGAGTGTTGAGATGAACACTGAAGCTTTCTTT